This TCR beta chain stems from a study of T-cell memory formation after mild COVID-19. TCRdb re-analysed the 5' RACE reads in MiXCR, keeping a single row per CDR3 protein. The sample lists around 530,000 distinct CDR3 sequences, about 20% occurring once. The CDR3 sequence is 16 residues long. V lost 1 base to trimming and J lost 9 bases, with 19 bases between them. Germline CDR1 is SGHAT and CDR2 is FQNNGV. In its sample, this clonotype was seen a few times. The rearrangement uses TRBV11-2 and TRBJ2-1; D not resolved. The origin of this receptor is an adult woman who had mild COVID-19 (a few samples of this study predate the infection). Cell type and time point are not known. Sequenced: PBMCs or a T cell subset sorted from them (not recorded which). The CDR3 protein is CASSLGASTTVSEQFF. The CDR3 coding sequence is TGTGCCAGCAGCTTAGGTGCCAGTACAACCGTTAGTGAGCAGTTCTTC.